These 6 T cell receptor beta chains share one sample of origin, sequenced in a study of cytomegalovirus exposure and HLA in healthy donors (dated by TCRdb to about 2017). Library preparation employed the immunoSEQ multiplex PCR assay. The multiplex PCR relied on a mix of 60 forward primers for TCR Vbeta segments and 13 reverse primers for TCR Jbeta segments. Not all clones reach the TCRdb copy of this immuneACCESS table, which keeps in-frame sequences only. Checked studies attribute under half of the gap to unresolved V genes and leave the rest unexplained. The sample table records tens of thousands of clones; around 76% of these occur just once. The ten largest make up about 5.7% of the sample. Sequenced sample: PBMCs. Every receptor here comes from a middle-aged man in good health and CMV-seronegative.

V gene TRBV5-6 combines with J gene TRBJ1-4; D might be TRBD1 (5 bases). The V and J ends lost 3 bases and 13 bases respectively, with 16 bases between them. Germline V gene sequence: CDR1 SGHDT, CDR2 YYEEEE. The CDR3 is 13 residues long. The CDR3: CASSSGKGLILFF. The CDR3 nucleotides read TGTGCCAGCAGCTCAGGGAAGGGTCTAATACTGTTTTTT.

The rearrangement links TRBV7-6 to TRBJ2-1, with TRBD2 matching over 7 bases. Germline V CDR1 and CDR2: SGHVS, FNYEAQ. The CDR3 is 15 residues long. Losses at the gene ends were 5 bases for V and 6 bases for J; bases not matched to a gene: 10. CDR3 bases: TGTGCCAGCAGCCGGGAGGTTGCGCCGGGCAATGAGCAGTTCTTC. It yields the protein CASSREVAPGNEQFF.

This clone was seen just once. The chain recombines TRBV18 with TRBJ1-5, with D possibly TRBD1 on 6 matching bases. CDR3 length: 15 residues. The germline V and J ends were trimmed by 3 bases and 2 bases, with 11 bases remaining between them. Germline V gene sequence: CDR1 KGHSH, CDR2 LQKENI. The CDR3 protein is CASSPVQGGNQPQHF. As DNA, the CDR3 is TGTGCCAGCTCACCCGTACAGGGAGGCAATCAGCCCCAGCATTTT.

The chain uses TRBV2 and TRBJ2-2; 9 positions match TRBD1. CDR3 length: 15 amino acids. Germline assignment: CDR1 SNHLY and CDR2 FYNNEI. V was pared by 5 bases and J by 4 bases, with 5 bases of the junction left unmatched. CDR3 in DNA: TGTGCCAGCAGTTCACAGGGGGCGCCCACCGGGGAGCTGTTTTTT. Translated: CASSSQGAPTGELFF.

The chain links TRBV30 to TRBJ1-1, with D unresolved. With 2 bases removed from V and 11 bases from J, the gap between germline ends came to 12 bases. Germline V lookup: CDR1 GTSNPN, CDR2 SVGIG (reference sequence). The CDR3 runs 11 residues. CDR3 amino acids: CAWSSGIKAFF. CDR3 sequence (DNA): TGTGCCTGGAGTAGCGGGATTAAGGCTTTCTTT.

The J gene is TRBJ1-5, the V gene TRBV6-6; a possible D gene is TRBD1 (5 bases). The CDR3 is 13 amino acids. Trimming removed 5 bases at V and 7 bases at J, with 12 bases between. Germline CDR1 is MNHNY and CDR2 is SVGAGI (reference sequence). Written as DNA, the CDR3 is TGTGCCAGCAGTCCGTCAGGGAAGCAGCCCCAGCATTTT. It translates to CASSPSGKQPQHF.